This TCR beta chain was captured in a study of blood T cell repertoires in COVID-19. Study background: The origin of the acute and convalescent COVID-19 samples was the United States, Italy and Spain.

Those enrolled, adults aged roughly 18 to 95 years, came from roughly 23 US areas. Cohorts were determined from participant-reported clinical history. Methods used by the authors: Nucleated cell number was recorded as an estimate derived from reference gene primer amplification. The assay was immunoSEQ multiplex PCR, and TCRdb's table has in-frame clones only and misses some. V and J calls and clone size follow that table, whereas D and trimming were derived from the DNA. The repertoire holds just over 80,000 clones, around 89% seen once, with 1% to 1.5% in the top ten. Germline assignment: CDR1 LNHDA and CDR2 SQIVND (reference sequence). Losses at the gene ends were 11 bases for V and 2 bases for J; bases not matched to a gene: 4. The CDR3 consists of 13 residues.

The sample was PBMCs or T cells enriched from blood (not recorded which). The receptor was derived from a woman aged 45-59 years with acute COVID-19. The chain joins TRBV19 to TRBJ1-3; TRBD1 matches 9 bases. The CDR3 is CASRDRAGNTIYF. The CDR3 region has the DNA TGTGCCTCCCGGGACAGGGCTGGAAACACCATATATTTT.